This T cell receptor beta chain originates from a study of T cells in Graves' hyperthyroidism and ophthalmopathy. Amplification of TCR beta CDR3 regions was performed using RNA transcripts as template. First-round RT-PCR targeting the TCR CDR3 was performed with the HTBI primer set. Using its own MiXCR run on the multiplex PCR reads, TCRdb lists one record per CDR3 protein. The sample lists 500,000 to 650,000 distinct CDR3 sequences; 15% to 20% were seen once. This clonotype has a count of ten or more. This CDR3 is built from 17 residues. The trim removed 1 base at V and 2 bases at J, leaving 5 bases unmatched. Germline V CDR1 and CDR2: SGHDN, FVKESK.

The source is a woman under 30 with Graves' ophthalmopathy. The rearrangement uses TRBV14 and TRBJ2-7; TRBD2 agrees at 13 bases. The sequenced sample consisted of blood. The CDR3 region is CASSQARLAGGTYEQYF. The CDR3 DNA sequence: TGTGCCAGCAGCCAAGCTCGACTAGCGGGGGGAACCTACGAGCAGTACTTC.